This T cell receptor (beta chain) emerged from a study of blood T cell repertoires in COVID-19. Here immunoSEQ multiplex PCR was the method, and the copy in TCRdb shows in-frame clones only, minus some. Found here are 200,000 to 300,000 clones, approximately 85% of them singletons; the top ten hold roughly 0.8%. The CDR3 loop spans 12 amino acids. Sequenced: peripheral blood. This chain joins TRBV21-1 and TRBJ1-1. TRBV21-1 is listed as a pseudogene. This sequence was found in a woman in her twenties or thirties with acute or convalescent COVID-19. In nucleotides, the CDR3 is TGTGCCAGCAGCAAAGAAAGAGTTGAAGCTTTCTTT. It yields the protein CASSKERVEAFF.